This TCR beta chain was observed in a study of cytomegalovirus exposure and HLA in healthy donors. The ends lost 6 bases at V and 9 bases at J; junction bases unmatched: 9. The CDR3 is 15 amino acids. Germline CDR1 reads MDHEN; CDR2 reads SYDVKM. Using immunoSEQ multiplex PCR, the repertoire was profiled, and TCRdb retains in-frame clones only, with some absent. Of 66,000 or so clones listed, 97% are singletons. The receptor's source is a woman between 18 and 29 years old in good health and CMV-seropositive. Sample: PBMCs. V gene TRBV28 combines with J gene TRBJ2-1; 12 nucleotides match TRBD2. This CDR3 is CASSLAGGPLSEQFF. Here the CDR3 DNA reads TGTGCCAGCAGCCTAGCGGGAGGGCCATTGAGTGAGCAGTTCTTC.